The sequence of this T cell receptor (beta chain) was determined in a study of T cell changes during pregnancy in multiple sclerosis. Data came from immunoSEQ multiplex PCR; TCRdb stores just in-frame clones and leaves some out. The sample contains some 42,000 clones, approximately 94% of which appear only once. The V gene lost 1 base and the J gene lost 0 bases, with 7 bases spanning the gap. The CDR3 spans 15 residues. Germline CDR1 is SGHVS and CDR2 is FQNEAQ. The chain employs TRBV7-8 and TRBJ1-5, with unresolved D. Sequenced here: CD4+ T cells from peripheral blood mononuclear cells, sampled in the third trimester of pregnancy. This TCR was sampled from a female donor with multiple sclerosis, enrolled in a pregnancy study. The CDR3 nucleotides are TGTGCCAGCAGCTTAGATCGGGGTAGCAATCAGCCCCAGCATTTT. Translating it yields CASSLDRGSNQPQHF.